The 9 T cell receptor beta chains given below trace back to one sample, sequenced in a study of CD8+ T cells in alopecia areata (dated by TCRdb to 2017 to 2018). Libraries were constructed by the immunoSEQ multiplex PCR assay. RNA was extracted from all samples and reverse transcribed into cDNA, which served as template for TCR sequencing. TCRdb took over this immuneACCESS table, retaining in-frame rearrangements with V and J assigned. Such tables are incomplete; in checked studies, under half of the missing clones stem from an unresolved V gene, and the remainder is unexplained. The sample records 150,000 or so clones, about 46% of which are singletons. The top ten hold 18% of the sample. What this sample's time point label stands for: baseline before oral tofacitinib. Sequences were derived from CD8+ T cells sorted from blood, sampled at week 0. These receptors all come from a human donor with alopecia areata.

V usage is TRBV6-4 and J usage is TRBJ2-1; TRBD2 is a possible D gene (7 bases). Per germline, CDR1 MRHNA and CDR2 SNTAGT. V lost 2 bases to trimming and J lost 7 bases, with 12 bases between them. This CDR3 has 14 amino acids. This chain's CDR3 is CASSDGGAGNEQFF. DNA of the CDR3: TGTGCCAGCAGTGACGGGGGGGCTGGGAATGAGCAGTTCTTC.

A note on this clone: The sample carries other DNA sequences with the same CDR3. The V and J genes are TRBV29-1 and TRBJ1-2; D call uncertain. The CDR3 contains 8 residues. CDR1 and CDR2 from the germline V gene are SQVTM and ANQGSEA. V lost 6 bases to trimming and J lost 8 bases, with 4 bases between them. The CDR3 nucleotides read TGCAGCGTCGACGGCTACACCTTC. It encodes CSVDGYTF.

The chain recombines TRBV30 with TRBJ1-6; TRBD1 matches at 9 bases. Germline V gene data show CDR1 as GTSNPN and CDR2 as SVGIG (reference sequence). V gave up 4 bases and J gave up 1 base; unmatched junction bases: 2. This CDR3 is 15 amino acids long. The CDR3: CAWTQGASYNSPLHF. The CDR3 coding sequence is TGTGCCTGGACACAGGGGGCATCCTATAATTCACCCCTCCACTTT.

This clone was recorded a few times. The genes are TRBV27 and TRBJ2-3; D is undetermined. The CDR3 loop spans 14 amino acids. The ends were cut back, 4 bases at V and 4 bases at J, with 12 bases in the middle. Germline lookup yields CDR1 MNHEY and CDR2 SMNVEV (reference sequence). The DNA of the CDR3 is TGTGCCAGCAGTTCGGCCTTAGACCCAGATACGCAGTATTTT. It codes for CASSSALDPDTQYF.

The chain couples TRBV29-1 to TRBJ2-1; D is possibly TRBD1 (5 bases). Germline V gene lookup returns CDR1 SQVTM and CDR2 ANQGSEA. CDR3 length equals 13 residues. The V end was cut by 4 bases, the J end by 9 bases, with 16 bases between. The CDR3 nucleotides read TGCAGCGTTGCGCATGGACAAGTTAGTGAGCAGTTCTTC. It encodes CSVAHGQVSEQFF.

As regards this clone: Other DNA sequences in the sample encode the same CDR3. V gene TRBV4-1 combines with J gene TRBJ2-5; 7 bases agree with TRBD1. With V trimmed by 2 bases and J by 2 bases, 2 bases remained unmatched. The CDR3 sequence is 14 residues long. Germline CDR1 MGHRA, CDR2 YSYEKL. CDR3 sequence reads: CASSQRQGQETQYF. The CDR3 DNA reads TGCGCCAGCAGCCAAAGACAGGGACAAGAGACCCAGTACTTC.

The chain combines TRBV5-1 with TRBJ2-7; D might be TRBD2 (5 bases). Germline-derived CDR1 and CDR2 are SGHRS and YFSETQ. The germline V and J ends were trimmed by 2 bases and 4 bases, with 13 bases remaining between them. The CDR3 length is 14 residues. The CDR3 reads CASSLNRAGYEQYF. The CDR3, as DNA: TGCGCCAGCAGCTTAAATAGGGCGGGTTACGAGCAGTACTTC.

This clone was recorded a few times. The V and J genes are TRBV7-8 and TRBJ2-2, with D possibly being TRBD2 (5 bases). CDR3 length equals 15 residues. The germline V gene has CDR1 SGHVS and CDR2 FQNEAQ. V dropped 4 bases and J dropped 2 bases, with 11 bases sitting between them. CDR3 DNA: TGTGCCAGCAGCTCAACGGGGATTAACACCGGGGAGCTGTTTTTT. Its protein is CASSSTGINTGELFF.

Only a few counts were recorded for this clone. The chain couples TRBV30 to TRBJ1-3; D not certain. This CDR3 has 11 residues. Germline assignment: CDR1 GTSNPN and CDR2 SVGIG (reference sequence). Trimming shortened V by 5 bases and J by 2 bases, and 4 bases separated the two germline ends. The CDR3 DNA reads as TGTGCCTGGGGACCTGGAAACACCATATATTTT. Its protein product is CAWGPGNTIYF.